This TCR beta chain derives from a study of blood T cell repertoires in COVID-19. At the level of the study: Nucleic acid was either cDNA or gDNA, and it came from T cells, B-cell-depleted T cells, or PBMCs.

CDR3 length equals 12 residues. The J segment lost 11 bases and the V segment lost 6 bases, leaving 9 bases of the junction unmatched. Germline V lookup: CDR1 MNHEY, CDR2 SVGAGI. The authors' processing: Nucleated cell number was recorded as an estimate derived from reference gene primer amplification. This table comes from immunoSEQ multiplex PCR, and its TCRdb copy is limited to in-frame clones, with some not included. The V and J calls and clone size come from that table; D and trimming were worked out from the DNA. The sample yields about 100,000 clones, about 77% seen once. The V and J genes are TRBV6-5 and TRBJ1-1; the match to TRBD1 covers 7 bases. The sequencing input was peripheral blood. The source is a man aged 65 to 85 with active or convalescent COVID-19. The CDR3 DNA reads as TGTGCCAGCAGCCCGACAGGGTTGGTGGCTTTCTTT. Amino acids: CASSPTGLVAFF.